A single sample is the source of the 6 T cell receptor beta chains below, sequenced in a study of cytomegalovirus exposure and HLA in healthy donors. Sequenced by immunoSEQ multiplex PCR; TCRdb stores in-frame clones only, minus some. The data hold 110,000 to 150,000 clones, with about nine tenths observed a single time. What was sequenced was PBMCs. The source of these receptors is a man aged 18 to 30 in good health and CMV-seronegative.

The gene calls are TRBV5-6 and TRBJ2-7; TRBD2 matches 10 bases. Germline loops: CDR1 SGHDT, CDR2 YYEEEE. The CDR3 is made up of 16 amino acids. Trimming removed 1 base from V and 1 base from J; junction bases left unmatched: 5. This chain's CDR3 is CASSLYASGSSYEQYV. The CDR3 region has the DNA TGTGCCAGCAGCTTGTACGCTAGCGGGAGTTCCTACGAGCAGTACGTC.

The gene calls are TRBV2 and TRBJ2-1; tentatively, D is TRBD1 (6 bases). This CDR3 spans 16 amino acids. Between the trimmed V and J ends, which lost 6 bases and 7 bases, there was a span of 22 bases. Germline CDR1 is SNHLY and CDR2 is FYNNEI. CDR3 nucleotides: TGTGCCAGCAGCGAAACCGACAGGATAATGGCTAATGAGCAGTTCTTC. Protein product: CASSETDRIMANEQFF.

The CDR3 sequence: CASSFQGISDTQYF. DNA for the CDR3: TGTGCCAGCAGCTTTCAGGGCATTTCTGATACGCAGTATTTT. This chain joins TRBV11-2 and TRBJ2-3, with D maybe TRBD1 (5 bases). CDR3 size: 14 residues. Trimming removed 3 bases at V and 6 bases at J, with 13 bases between. Germline values: CDR1 SGHAT, CDR2 FQNNGV.

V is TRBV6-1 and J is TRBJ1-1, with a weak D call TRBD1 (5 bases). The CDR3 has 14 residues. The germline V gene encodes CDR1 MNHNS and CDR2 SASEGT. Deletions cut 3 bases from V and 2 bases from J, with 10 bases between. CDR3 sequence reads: CASSEWGSNTEAFF. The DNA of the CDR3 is TGTGCCAGCAGTGAGTGGGGCTCTAACACTGAAGCTTTCTTT.

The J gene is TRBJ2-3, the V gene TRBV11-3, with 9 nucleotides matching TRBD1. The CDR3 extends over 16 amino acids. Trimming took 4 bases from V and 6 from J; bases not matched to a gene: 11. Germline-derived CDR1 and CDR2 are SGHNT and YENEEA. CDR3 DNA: TGTGCCAGCAGCTCCGGGACAGGGTTTCAGGTCGATACGCAGTATTTT. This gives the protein CASSSGTGFQVDTQYF.

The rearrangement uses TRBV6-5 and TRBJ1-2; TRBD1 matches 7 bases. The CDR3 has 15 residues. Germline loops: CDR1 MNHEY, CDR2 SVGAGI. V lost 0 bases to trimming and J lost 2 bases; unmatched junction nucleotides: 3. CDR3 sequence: CASSYSLGQNYGYTF. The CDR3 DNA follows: TGTGCCAGCAGTTACTCGTTGGGACAGAACTATGGCTACACCTTC.